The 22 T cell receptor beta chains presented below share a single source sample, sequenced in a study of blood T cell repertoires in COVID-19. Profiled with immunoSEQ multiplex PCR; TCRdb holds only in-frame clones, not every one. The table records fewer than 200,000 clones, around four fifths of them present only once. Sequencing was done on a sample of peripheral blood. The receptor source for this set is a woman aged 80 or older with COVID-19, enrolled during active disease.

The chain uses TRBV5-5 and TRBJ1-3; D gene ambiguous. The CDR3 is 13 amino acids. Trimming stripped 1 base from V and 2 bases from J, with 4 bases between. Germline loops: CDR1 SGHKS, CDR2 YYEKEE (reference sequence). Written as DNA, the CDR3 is TGTGCCAGCAGCTTGTCAGCTGGAAACACCATATATTTT. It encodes CASSLSAGNTIYF.

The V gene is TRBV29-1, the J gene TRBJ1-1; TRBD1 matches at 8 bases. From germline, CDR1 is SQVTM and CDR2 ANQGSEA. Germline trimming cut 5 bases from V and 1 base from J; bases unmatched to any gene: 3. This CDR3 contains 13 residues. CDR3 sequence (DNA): TGCAGCGTTTGGGACAGGAAGAACACTGAAGCTTTCTTT. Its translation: CSVWDRKNTEAFF.

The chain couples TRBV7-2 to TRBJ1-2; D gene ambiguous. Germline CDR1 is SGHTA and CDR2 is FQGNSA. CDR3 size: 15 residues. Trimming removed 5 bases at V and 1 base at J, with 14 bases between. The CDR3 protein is CASSEKTLINYGYTF. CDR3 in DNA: TGTGCCAGCAGCGAGAAGACACTCATTAACTATGGCTACACCTTC. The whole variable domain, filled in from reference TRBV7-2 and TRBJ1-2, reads GAGVSQSPSNKVTEKGKDVELRCDPISGHTALYWYRQSLGQGLEFLIYFQGNSAPDKSGLPSDRFSAERTGGSVSTLTIQRTQQEDSAVYLCASSEKTLINYGYTFGSGTRLTVV.

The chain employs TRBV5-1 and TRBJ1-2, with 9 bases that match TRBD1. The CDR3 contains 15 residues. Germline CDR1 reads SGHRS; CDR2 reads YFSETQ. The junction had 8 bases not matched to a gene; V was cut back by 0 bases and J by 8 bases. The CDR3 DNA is TGCGCCAGCAGCTTGGGGGACAGGGATGCTATCGGCTACACCTTC. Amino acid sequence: CASSLGDRDAIGYTF.

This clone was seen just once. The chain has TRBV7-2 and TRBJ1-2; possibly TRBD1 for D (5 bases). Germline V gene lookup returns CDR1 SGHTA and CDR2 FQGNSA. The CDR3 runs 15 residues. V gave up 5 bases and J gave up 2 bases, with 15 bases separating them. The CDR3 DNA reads TGTGCCAGCAGCCGCCGGGCGGGGGGGAACTATGGCTACACCTTC. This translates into CASSRRAGGNYGYTF. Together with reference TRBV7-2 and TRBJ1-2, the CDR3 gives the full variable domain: GAGVSQSPSNKVTEKGKDVELRCDPISGHTALYWYRQSLGQGLEFLIYFQGNSAPDKSGLPSDRFSAERTGGSVSTLTIQRTQQEDSAVYLCASSRRAGGNYGYTFGSGTRLTVV.

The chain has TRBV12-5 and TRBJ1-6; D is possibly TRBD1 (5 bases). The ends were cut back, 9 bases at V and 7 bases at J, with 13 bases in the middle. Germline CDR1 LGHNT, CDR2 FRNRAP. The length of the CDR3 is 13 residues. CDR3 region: CARETGNNSPLHF. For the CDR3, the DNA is TGTGCTAGAGAAACAGGTAACAATTCACCCCTCCACTTT.

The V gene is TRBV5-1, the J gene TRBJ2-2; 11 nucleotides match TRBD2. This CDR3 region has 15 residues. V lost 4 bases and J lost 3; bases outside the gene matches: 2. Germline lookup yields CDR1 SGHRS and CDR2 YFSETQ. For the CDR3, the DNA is TGCGCCAGCAGCACGGGACTAGCGGACACCGGGGAGCTGTTTTTT. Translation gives CASSTGLADTGELFF.

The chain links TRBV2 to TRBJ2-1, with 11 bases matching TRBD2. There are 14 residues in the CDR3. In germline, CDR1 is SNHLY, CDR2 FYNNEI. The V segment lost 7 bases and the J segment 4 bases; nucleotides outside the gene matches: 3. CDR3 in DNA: TGTGCCAGCAAAACTAGCGGGAGTTACAATGAGCAGTTCTTC. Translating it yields CASKTSGSYNEQFF.

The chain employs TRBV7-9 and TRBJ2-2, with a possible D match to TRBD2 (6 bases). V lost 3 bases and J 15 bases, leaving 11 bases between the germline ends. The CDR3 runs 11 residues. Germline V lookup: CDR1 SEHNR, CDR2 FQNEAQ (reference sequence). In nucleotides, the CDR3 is TGTGCCAGCAGCTTGCGGGGAAGGGTGTTTTTT. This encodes CASSLRGRVFF.

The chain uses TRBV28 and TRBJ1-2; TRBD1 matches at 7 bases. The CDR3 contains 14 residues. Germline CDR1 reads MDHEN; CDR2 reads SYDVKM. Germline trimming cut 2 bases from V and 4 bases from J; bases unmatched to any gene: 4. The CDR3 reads CASSLPGQIYGYTF. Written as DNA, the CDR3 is TGTGCCAGCAGTTTACCGGGACAGATCTATGGCTACACCTTC.

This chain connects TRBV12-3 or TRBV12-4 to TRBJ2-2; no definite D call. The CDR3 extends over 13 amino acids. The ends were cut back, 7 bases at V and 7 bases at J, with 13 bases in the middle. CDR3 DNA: TGTGCCAGCACCCCCAGGCCAGGCGGGGAGCTGTTTTTT. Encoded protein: CASTPRPGGELFF.

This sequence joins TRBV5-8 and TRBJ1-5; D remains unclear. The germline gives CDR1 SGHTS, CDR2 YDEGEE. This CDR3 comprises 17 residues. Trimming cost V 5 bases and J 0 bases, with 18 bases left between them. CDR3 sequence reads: CASRIRGQPFSNQPQHF. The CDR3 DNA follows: TGTGCCAGCAGGATCAGAGGGCAGCCTTTTAGCAATCAGCCCCAGCATTTT.

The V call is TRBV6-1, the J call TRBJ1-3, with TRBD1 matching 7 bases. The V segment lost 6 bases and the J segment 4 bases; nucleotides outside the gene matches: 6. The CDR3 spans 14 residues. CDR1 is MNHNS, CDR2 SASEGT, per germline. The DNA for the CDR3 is TGTGCCAGCAGAACCGGGACAGTCGGAAACACCATATATTTT. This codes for CASRTGTVGNTIYF.

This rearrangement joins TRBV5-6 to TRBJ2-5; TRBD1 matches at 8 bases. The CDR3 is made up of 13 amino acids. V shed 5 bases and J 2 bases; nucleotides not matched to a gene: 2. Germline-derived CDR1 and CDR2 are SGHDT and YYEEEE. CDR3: CASSRQGQETQYF. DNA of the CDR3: TGTGCCAGCAGTCGACAGGGGCAAGAGACCCAGTACTTC.

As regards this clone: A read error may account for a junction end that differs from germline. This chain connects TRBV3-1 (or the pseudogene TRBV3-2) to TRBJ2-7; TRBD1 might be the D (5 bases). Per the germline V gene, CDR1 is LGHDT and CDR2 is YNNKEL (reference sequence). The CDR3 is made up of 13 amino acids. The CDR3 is CASSQGGGNPHCF. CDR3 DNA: TGTGCCAGCAGCCAAGGGGGCGGCAACCCCCATTGCTTC.

The CDR3 DNA follows: TGCGCCAGCAGCCAAGGGGCCAGCGGGAGGATTGGTGAGCAGTTCTTC. Translating gives CASSQGASGRIGEQFF. This chain joins TRBV4-1 and TRBJ2-1, with 9 bases fitting TRBD2. The CDR3 length is 16 residues. The germline V gene has CDR1 MGHRA and CDR2 YSYEKL. V lost 1 base to trimming and J lost 9 bases; unmatched junction nucleotides: 10.

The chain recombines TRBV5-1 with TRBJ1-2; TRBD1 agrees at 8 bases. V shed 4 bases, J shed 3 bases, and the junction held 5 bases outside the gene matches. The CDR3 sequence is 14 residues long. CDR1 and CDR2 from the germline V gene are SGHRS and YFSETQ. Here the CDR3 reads CASSPDRADYGYTF. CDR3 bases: TGCGCCAGCAGCCCGGACAGGGCGGACTATGGCTACACCTTC.

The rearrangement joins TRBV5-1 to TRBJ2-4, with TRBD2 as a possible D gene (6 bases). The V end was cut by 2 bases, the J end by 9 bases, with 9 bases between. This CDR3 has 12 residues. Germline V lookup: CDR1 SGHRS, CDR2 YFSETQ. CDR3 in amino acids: CASSFGRGIQYF. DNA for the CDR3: TGCGCCAGCAGCTTCGGGCGGGGCATTCAGTACTTC.

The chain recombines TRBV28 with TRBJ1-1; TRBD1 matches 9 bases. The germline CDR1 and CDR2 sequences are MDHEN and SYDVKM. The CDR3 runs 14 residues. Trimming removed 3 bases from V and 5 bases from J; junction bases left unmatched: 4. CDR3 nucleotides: TGTGCCAGCAGTTTGGTTGGGACAGGGACTGAAGCTTTCTTT. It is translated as CASSLVGTGTEAFF.

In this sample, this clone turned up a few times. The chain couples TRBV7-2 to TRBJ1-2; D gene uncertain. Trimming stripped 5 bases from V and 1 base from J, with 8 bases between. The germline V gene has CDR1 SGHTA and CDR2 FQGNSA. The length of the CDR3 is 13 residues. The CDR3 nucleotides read TGTGCCAGCAGCGTGAGCCTTAACTATGGCTACACCTTC. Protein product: CASSVSLNYGYTF.

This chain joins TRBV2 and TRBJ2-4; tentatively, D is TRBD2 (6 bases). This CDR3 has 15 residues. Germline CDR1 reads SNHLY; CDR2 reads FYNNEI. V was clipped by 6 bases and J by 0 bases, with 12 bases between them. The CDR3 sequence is CASRAGRQAKNIQYF. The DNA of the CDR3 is TGTGCCAGCAGGGCAGGGAGGCAAGCCAAAAACATTCAGTACTTC. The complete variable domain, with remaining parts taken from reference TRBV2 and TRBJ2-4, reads EPEVTQTPSHQVTQMGQEVILRCVPISNHLYFYWYRQILGQKVEFLVSFYNNEISEKSEIFDDQFSVERPDGSNFTLKIRSTKLEDSAMYFCASRAGRQAKNIQYFGAGTRLSVL.

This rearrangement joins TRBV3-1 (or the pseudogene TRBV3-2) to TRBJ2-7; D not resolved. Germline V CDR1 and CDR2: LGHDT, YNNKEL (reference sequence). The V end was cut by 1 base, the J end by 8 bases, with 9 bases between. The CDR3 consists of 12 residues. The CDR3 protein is CASSQVSNKQYF. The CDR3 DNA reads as TGTGCCAGCAGCCAAGTGTCGAACAAGCAGTACTTC.